This T cell receptor (beta chain) was obtained from a study of cytomegalovirus exposure and HLA in healthy donors (dated by TCRdb to 2015 to 2018). Study-level background: An earlier analysis of 587 of the donors reported 250 to 300 Gb of sequence data and 100 million to 120 million unique TCR beta sequences obtained from approximately 180 million T cells. High-throughput TCR immunosequencing, statistical association of individual TCRs with disease status, and machine learning were combined to predict cytomegalovirus infection status. Rather than drawing on any new phenotypic data, the later analysis identified candidate immune exposures from TCR beta sequences and the way those sequences occurred across donors. An earlier analysis of roughly 580 of the donors used high-throughput TCR beta sequencing to judge whether each TCR beta V gene segment behaved as functional or pseudogenic. The genetic ancestry cluster associated with self-reported Caucasian donors included 70% to 85% of the roughly 380 genotyped donors. Besides the first cohort of hundreds of subjects, a separate validation cohort made up of 120 or so different subjects was used. Approximately 310 gigabases of sequencing data and approximately 84 million unique TCR sequences were included in an early release covering 500 to 750 HLA-typed donors. HLA typing included class I and class II loci at four-digit resolution. The study used immunosequencing to profile the T cell repertoires of several hundred subjects and linked those repertoires to cytomegalovirus serostatus. The study was designed to test whether signatures of past pathogen exposure could be identified by cataloging public T cell receptors. Donor age, sex, ethnicity and CMV serostatus were compiled together with the repertoire data. The number of typed donors differed by locus: roughly 629-640 for A, B, C, DRB1 and DQB1; some 500 for DQA1; around 610 for DPA1; and roughly 490 for DPB1. All discovery cohort repertoires had been generated on a single sequencing platform. To study patterns of TCR occurrence, a later analysis re-analyzed previously published TCR beta repertoires from more than 550 donors and added high-resolution HLA genotyping. Across approximately 400 genotyped donors of the cohort, an average of about 240,000 unique TCR beta nucleotide sequences per donor were sequenced, and 15% to 20% of those sequences were non-productive. Four or five DR-DQ haplotypes were treated as single units for association and clustering because of strong linkage in the cohort. In a later genetic analysis, genome-wide SNP genotypes for about 65% of the roughly 670 donors were used, and that subset was treated as a discovery cohort. Beyond this particular receptor, the publication reports: In vitro tests confirmed that three of the cytomegalovirus-associated TCR beta chains recognize cytomegalovirus antigens. While some public TCRs were present in many individuals, most TCR sequences turned up only very rarely across donors. The earlier analysis of 587 of the donors excluded 15 to 20 rarely observed V segments, including chromosome 9 orphons, because counts were too low. In a later genetic analysis, a missense DCLRE1C variant was associated with V-gene and J-gene trimming of TCR beta chains, and the association was replicated in an independent cohort. A cluster of highly shared sequence variants was judged likely to be a technical artifact of the sequencing pipeline. Specific HLA alleles were associated with 15,000 to 20,000 TCR beta sequences at a false discovery rate of 0.05 in a later analysis. A total of roughly 160 TCR beta chains were listed by the study as associated with cytomegalovirus. Sequencing depth was assumed to be roughly uniform across donors in the presence/absence analyses, though that assumption may not hold. When HLA alleles, especially DR and DQ, strongly co-occurred, attributing TCR associations to individual alleles was difficult. In this cohort, only TCR beta chains were sequenced, and detectable features were limited by the absence of alpha or paired-chain data. A further reported finding was that TCR beta sequences accurately predicted the HLA-A and HLA-B alleles for most subjects in the first cohort. Because some donors lacked HLA typing at each locus, the association tests relied only on the typed subset. CMV serostatus was the only immune exposure information available for the cohort. According to a later genetic analysis, donors in an Asian-associated ancestry cluster had fewer N-insertions in productive TCRs than the approximately 630-donor mean. In both the original and validation cohorts, the classifier was reported to diagnose cytomegalovirus status with high specificity and sensitivity. In a later analysis, the rate of TCR association differed among HLA loci, with DRB1 alleles having the most associated TCRs and HLA-C alleles having the fewest. In a later analysis, HLA-associated TCR beta chains were found to be more clonally expanded and to have lower generation probabilities than equally common non-associated chains. Because the 87-base-pair reads could not distinguish some IMGT-functional V segments, including TRBV6-2 and TRBV6-3, those segments were excluded. Linkage disequilibrium might explain the correlated functional status among segregating V segments, but an unknown experimental factor could not be excluded. A later analysis reported that several top co-occurrence clusters appeared linked to parvovirus B19, influenza, CMV and Epstein-Barr virus. The authors suggested that the approach could potentially be extended to other disease states and immunological phenotypes. Broadly in line with IMGT annotations, most TCR beta V segments showed up in productive rearrangements about 87% or about 30% of the time in an earlier analysis of approximately 640 of the donors. According to a later analysis, most CMV-associated TCR beta chains appeared to be HLA-restricted, and the HLA associations seemed to be driven largely by CMV exposure.

The CDR3 covers 13 residues, taking in both the cysteine and the phenylalanine. This entry keeps only the CDR3 DNA: 39 bases, framed from base 1. Trimming at the junction amounts to 5 bases on V and 5 bases on J, and the germline ends lie 13 bases apart. This clone was counted a few times. It has no known antigen specificity. It has no much larger one-base neighbor in the sample; base qualities were not kept. The cohort comprised around 690 healthy bone marrow donors. All cohort members were sampled while nominally healthy, although unrecorded immune exposures were likely present. The donor tested CMV seropositive, placing the donor among the approximately 310 seropositive members of the cohort. Every donor gave a peripheral blood sample, and the peripheral blood mononuclear cells from that sample were used for TCR beta sequencing. The Qiagen DNeasy Blood Extraction Kit was used to extract genomic DNA from the blood cell samples.

Receptor amplification or capture employed the immunoSEQ multiplex PCR assay. A mixture of 60 forward primers for TCR Vbeta segments and 13 reverse primers for TCR Jbeta segments was used in the multiplex PCR. The CDR3 region of rearranged TCR beta genes was amplified from genomic DNA by a multiplex PCR assay. On the Illumina HiSeq System, the amplified TCR beta libraries were sequenced as 87-base-pair reads. From the authors' description of their analysis: A later analysis tallied roughly 78 million unique TCR beta chains across the 650 to 750 repertoires, and approximately 12 million of those chains were shared by two or more donors. A nearest-neighbor algorithm error-corrected the raw reads and collapsed the reads into unique sequences, merging closely related sequences to remove PCR and sequencing errors. To assign V, D and J gene segments, CDR3 sequences were aligned to IMGT reference sequences. Each retained sequence needed at least a six-nucleotide match to both a V gene segment and a J gene segment. Rearrangements were classified as productive when the CDR3 lacked stop codons and remained in frame with V and J, and all other rearrangements were classified as non-productive. CDR3 was defined according to IMGT convention as the region running from the second conserved V-encoded cysteine to the conserved J-encoded phenylalanine. The earlier analysis of about 590 of the donors excluded sequences that lacked an unambiguous match to a single V gene segment. In an earlier analysis of 500 to 750 of the donors, V segments were called functional above 56.7% productive rearrangements and were called segregating when the between-donor standard deviation exceeded 5%. A statistical classification framework was developed to diagnose cytomegalovirus status using the catalog of TCR beta chain sequences. In a later analysis, TCR nucleotide sequences were compared against IMGT/GENE-DB human TR gene sequences so that V and J genes could be assigned. In a later analysis, CDR3 sequences and most-parsimonious VDJ recombination scenarios were assigned using the TCRdist pipeline. In a later analysis, each TCR beta chain was defined by its CDR3 amino acid sequence together with its V-gene family, and reads without a unique V-gene family were excluded. In a later analysis, fewer than 600 highly shared, low-generation-probability nucleotide sequences were removed to address suspected cross-contamination and a sequencing artifact. In a later analysis, a clonal expansion index for each public chain was calculated from normalized within-repertoire ranks of inferred template counts. Generation probabilities in a later analysis came from a VDJ recombination model fitted to out-of-frame rearrangements, and those results were checked against IGoR. In a later analysis, hypergeometric tests were used to score TCR-TCR, TCR-HLA and TCR-CMV co-occurrence, with a repertoire-size bias correction applied to TCR pairs. A later analysis estimated false discovery rates by permuting HLA or CMV assignments 20 times. In a later analysis, co-occurring TCRs were grouped with DBSCAN, and TCRdist sequence similarity was added when clustering was performed within HLA-allele-positive subsets. Co-occurrence clustering excluded repertoires with fewer than 30,000 or more than 120,000 public chains, plus five with anomalous nucleotide sharing. Here the immuneACCESS table is served through TCRdb, limited to in-frame sequences with V and J called. Missing clones are a known gap in these copies; in checked studies unresolved V genes cover under half, and the rest lacks a known reason. The V and J calls and the clone size are those of that table, but D and trimming were determined from the DNA. The sample table lists around 150,000 clones, over 70% of them with a count of one. The ten most abundant clones make up 8.5% to 10% of the sample.

Sequences were obtained from PBMCs. The sequence derives from a man younger than 35 in good health and CMV-seropositive. This receptor chain uses TRBV5-3 and TRBJ1-2; a tentative D call is TRBD1 (5 bases match). TRBV5-3 falls under the ORF class, with uncertain function. The DNA is as follows: TGTGCCAGAAGGGTGGGGCGAGAGTATGGCTACACCTTC. This translates into CARRVGREYGYTF.